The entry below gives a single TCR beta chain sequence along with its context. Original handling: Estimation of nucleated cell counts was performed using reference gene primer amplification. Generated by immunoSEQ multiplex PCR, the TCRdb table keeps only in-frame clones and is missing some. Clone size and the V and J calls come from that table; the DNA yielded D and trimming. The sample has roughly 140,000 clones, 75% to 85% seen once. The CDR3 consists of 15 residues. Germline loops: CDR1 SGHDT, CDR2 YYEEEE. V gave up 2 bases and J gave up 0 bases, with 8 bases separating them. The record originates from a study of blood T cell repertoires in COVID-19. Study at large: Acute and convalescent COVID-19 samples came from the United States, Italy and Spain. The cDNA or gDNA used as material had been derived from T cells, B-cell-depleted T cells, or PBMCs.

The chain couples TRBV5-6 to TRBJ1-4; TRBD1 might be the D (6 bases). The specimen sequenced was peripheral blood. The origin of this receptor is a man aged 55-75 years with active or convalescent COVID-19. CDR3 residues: CASSLQGATNEKLFF. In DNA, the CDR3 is TGTGCCAGCAGCTTACAGGGTGCAACTAATGAAAAACTGTTTTTT.